These 14 T cell receptor beta chains originate from one sample sequenced in a study of blood T cell repertoires in COVID-19. The assay was immunoSEQ multiplex PCR, and TCRdb's table has in-frame clones only and misses some. The data show hundreds of thousands of clones, 85% to 90% seen once. Specimen: PBMCs or T cells enriched from blood (not recorded which). These receptor sequences come from a man younger than 35 who had recovered from COVID-19.

This rearrangement joins TRBV9 to TRBJ1-1; 7 bases map to TRBD1. This CDR3 region has 16 residues. V lost 0 bases, J lost 2 bases, and 7 bases stayed unmatched. The V gene's germline CDR1 is SGDLS and CDR2 YYNGEE. CDR3 region: CASSVEAGQINTEAFF. The CDR3, as DNA: TGTGCCAGCAGCGTAGAGGCGGGACAGATCAACACTGAAGCTTTCTTT.

CDR3 loop: CASSVCRDRAQPQHF. The DNA for the CDR3 is TGTGCCAGCAGCGTTTGCCGGGACAGGGCTCAGCCCCAGCATTTT. The J gene is TRBJ1-5, the V gene TRBV12-1; the D call TRBD1 from the table was never checked on the DNA. TRBV12-1 is classified as a pseudogene. There are 15 residues in the CDR3.

The gene calls are TRBV15 and TRBJ2-6, with a weak D call TRBD2 (5 bases). The CDR3 extends over 16 amino acids. The V end lost 7 bases, the J end lost 0 bases, and 13 bases lay between the germline ends. Germline CDR1 is LNHNV and CDR2 is YYDKDF (reference sequence). The CDR3 is CATTRRRSSGANVLTF. CDR3 DNA: TGTGCCACCACCCGGAGGCGCAGCTCTGGGGCCAACGTCCTGACTTTC.

The chain joins TRBV4-1 to TRBJ2-7, with 8 bases identical to TRBD2. The germline gives CDR1 MGHRA, CDR2 YSYEKL. Trimming at V came to 5 bases and at J to 3 bases, leaving 12 bases not matched to a gene. The CDR3 runs to 16 residues. CDR3 coding DNA: TGCGCCAGCAGCTACGGGGGTGCGGGGGGAGACTACGAGCAGTACTTC. Encoded protein: CASSYGGAGGDYEQYF.

This sequence joins TRBV2 and TRBJ1-5, with D perhaps TRBD1 (5 bases). Germline-derived CDR1 and CDR2 are SNHLY and FYNNEI. Trimming shortened V by 3 bases and J by 5 bases, and 14 bases separated the two germline ends. The CDR3 is 15 amino acids. CDR3 sequence reads: CASSDLRQWDQPQHF. CDR3 coding DNA: TGTGCCAGCAGTGATTTAAGACAGTGGGATCAGCCCCAGCATTTT. The whole variable domain, filled in from reference TRBV2 and TRBJ1-5, reads EPEVTQTPSHQVTQMGQEVILRCVPISNHLYFYWYRQILGQKVEFLVSFYNNEISEKSEIFDDQFSVERPDGSNFTLKIRSTKLEDSAMYFCASSDLRQWDQPQHFGDGTRLSIL.

The CDR3 region has the DNA TGTGCCAGCAGCGCTGGGACAGTCCAAGAGACCCAGTACTTC. Translated: CASSAGTVQETQYF. This chain links TRBV9 with TRBJ2-5, with 7 bases fitting TRBD1. The germline V gene encodes CDR1 SGDLS and CDR2 YYNGEE. Unmatched junction bases numbered 3, after V lost 3 bases and J lost 1 base. The CDR3 extends over 14 amino acids.

This chain connects TRBV11-2 to TRBJ2-7; TRBD1 aligns across 7 bases. With 5 bases clipped from V and 2 bases from J, the junction kept 9 bases outside the gene matches. The CDR3 loop spans 15 amino acids. Germline lookup yields CDR1 SGHAT and CDR2 FQNNGV. The CDR3 DNA reads TGTGCCAGCAGCCTAACTTCCGGGACAGCCTACGAGCAGTACTTC. This sequence encodes CASSLTSGTAYEQYF.

This chain connects TRBV28 to TRBJ2-5, with 12 bases fitting TRBD1. V lost 6 bases to trimming and J lost 4 bases; unmatched junction nucleotides: 6. The CDR3 length is 15 residues. Germline lookup yields CDR1 MDHEN and CDR2 SYDVKM. Written as DNA, the CDR3 is TGTGCCAGCAGCTGGGGACAGGGGGCTGGAGAGACCCAGTACTTC. It encodes CASSWGQGAGETQYF.

The DNA of the CDR3 is TGTGCCAGCAGTGAAGGGGGCAGGGCGGGAGAAAAACTGTTTTTT. Translation: CASSEGGRAGEKLFF. The rearrangement joins TRBV2 to TRBJ1-4; tentatively, D is TRBD1 (5 bases). V shed 1 base and J shed 8 bases, with 14 bases lying between them. There are 15 residues in the CDR3. Germline V CDR1 and CDR2: SNHLY, FYNNEI. The full variable domain, completed using reference TRBV2 and TRBJ1-4, is EPEVTQTPSHQVTQMGQEVILRCVPISNHLYFYWYRQILGQKVEFLVSFYNNEISEKSEIFDDQFSVERPDGSNFTLKIRSTKLEDSAMYFCASSEGGRAGEKLFFGSGTQLSVL.

The rearrangement links TRBV19 to TRBJ1-5, with 7 bases identical to TRBD1. The J segment lost 3 bases and the V segment lost 7 bases, leaving 3 bases of the junction unmatched. The CDR3 is 13 amino acids. CDR1 is LNHDA, CDR2 SQIVND, per germline (reference sequence). This chain's CDR3 is CASTGQVNQPQHF. The CDR3 nucleotides read TGTGCCAGTACTGGACAGGTCAATCAGCCCCAGCATTTT.

This clone was found once. V is TRBV5-1 and J is TRBJ2-6; 7 nucleotides agree with TRBD2. Germline V gene sequence: CDR1 SGHRS, CDR2 YFSETQ. V shed 4 bases and J 2 bases; nucleotides not matched to a gene: 3. This CDR3 has 15 amino acids. CDR3 coding DNA: TGCGCCAGCAGCGATACTAGCGCTGGGGCCAACGTCCTGACTTTC. Residues: CASSDTSAGANVLTF.

CDR3 sequence: CASSPGDGNQPQHF. In DNA form, the CDR3 reads TGTGCCAGCTCACCAGGAGATGGAAATCAGCCCCAGCATTTT. The chain joins TRBV18 to TRBJ1-5, with unresolved D. CDR3 length: 14 residues. The V gene's germline CDR1 is KGHSH and CDR2 LQKENI. With 2 bases removed from V and 4 bases from J, the gap between germline ends came to 9 bases. Based on the CDR3 plus reference TRBV18 and TRBJ1-5, the full variable domain is NAGVMQNPRHLVRRRGQEARLRCSPMKGHSHVYWYRQLPEEGLKFMVYLQKENIIDESGMPKERFSAEFPKEGPSILRIQQVVRGDSAAYFCASSPGDGNQPQHFGDGTRLSIL.

J is TRBJ1-6 and V is TRBV5-1, with D unresolved. Between the trimmed V and J ends, which lost 0 bases and 8 bases, there was a span of 6 bases. The CDR3 totals 13 residues. Germline V lookup: CDR1 SGHRS, CDR2 YFSETQ. CDR3 sequence reads: CASSLAGYSPLHF. The CDR3 DNA follows: TGCGCCAGCAGCTTGGCCGGGTATTCACCCCTCCACTTT.

The chain couples TRBV5-4 to TRBJ1-6; D is uncertain. This CDR3 comprises 13 residues. Germline assignment: CDR1 SGHNT and CDR2 YYREEE (reference sequence). V shed 2 bases and J shed 6 bases, with 6 bases lying between them. The CDR3 protein is CASSFWSNSPLHF. CDR3 coding DNA: TGTGCCAGCAGCTTCTGGAGTAATTCACCCCTCCACTTT.